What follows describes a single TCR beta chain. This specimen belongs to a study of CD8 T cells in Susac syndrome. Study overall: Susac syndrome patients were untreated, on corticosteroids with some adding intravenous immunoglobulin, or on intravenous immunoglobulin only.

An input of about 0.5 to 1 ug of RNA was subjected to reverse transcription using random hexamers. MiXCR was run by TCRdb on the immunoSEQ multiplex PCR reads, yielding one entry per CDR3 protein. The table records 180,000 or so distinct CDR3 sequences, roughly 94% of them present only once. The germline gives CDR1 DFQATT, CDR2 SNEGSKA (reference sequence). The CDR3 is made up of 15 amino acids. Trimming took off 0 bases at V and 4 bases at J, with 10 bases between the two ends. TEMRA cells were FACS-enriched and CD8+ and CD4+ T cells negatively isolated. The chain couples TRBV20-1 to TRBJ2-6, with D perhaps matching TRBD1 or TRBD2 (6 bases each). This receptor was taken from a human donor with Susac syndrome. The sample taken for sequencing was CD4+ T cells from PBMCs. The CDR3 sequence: CSARDWGAGANVLTF. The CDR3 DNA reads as TGCAGTGCTAGAGATTGGGGGGCCGGGGCCAACGTCCTGACTTTC.